These T cell receptor beta chains were read from a single sample in a study of blood T cell repertoires in COVID-19. The method was immunoSEQ multiplex PCR; TCRdb's version includes in-frame clones alone and lacks a portion of them. Of some 80,000 clones listed, around 90% are singletons. The sample consisted of peripheral blood. Receptor source: a human donor in a cohort sampled during active COVID-19. Each CDR3 is given with its conserved first and last residue. Each record gives: CDR3 length, D gene, V gene, J gene, clone size, CDR3 protein, CDR3 DNA. A D gene is named only where the DNA matches it firmly. Rows may omit the clone size; those that give it use once, few, many or a size class.

13	TRBD1	TRBV5-1	TRBJ2-7	NA	CASSSTGSSEQYF	TGCGCCAGCAGCTCGACAGGGTCCTCCGAGCAGTACTTC
15	TRBD1	TRBV19	TRBJ1-6	NA	CASRSDREWNSPLHF	TGTGCCAGTAGGTCTGACAGGGAGTGGAATTCACCCCTCCACTTT
17	TRBD1	TRBV4-1	TRBJ1-3	NA	CASSQDPGQFSGNTIYF	TGCGCCAGCAGCCAAGACCCGGGACAGTTCTCTGGAAACACCATATATTTT
16	TRBD1	TRBV5-4	TRBJ1-1	NA	CASSPSGGGMNTEAFF	TGTGCCAGCAGCCCGTCAGGGGGCGGTATGAACACTGAAGCTTTCTTT
14	NA	TRBV9	TRBJ2-7	NA	CASSGALTSGEQYF	TGTGCCAGCAGCGGAGCACTCACTTCAGGCGAGCAGTACTTC
17	NA	TRBV7-2	TRBJ1-2	few	CASSLAGTTGKSYGYTF	TGTGCCAGCAGCTTAGCAGGAACTACAGGGAAAAGCTATGGCTACACCTTC
18	TRBD2	TRBV3-1/TRBV3-2	TRBJ2-2	NA	CASSPGLAGVGETGELFF	TGTGCCAGCAGCCCCGGACTAGCGGGGGTCGGGGAGACCGGGGAGCTGTTTTTT
15	TRBD1	TRBV7-7	TRBJ2-2	NA	CASSRGQPNTGELFF	TGTGCCAGCAGCCGGGGACAGCCGAACACCGGGGAGCTGTTTTTT
14	NA	TRBV9	TRBJ2-7	NA	CASSVGGAPREQYF	TGTGCCAGCAGCGTTGGAGGGGCCCCTCGCGAGCAGTACTTC
15	TRBD2	TRBV5-4	TRBJ2-3	NA	CASSLGWTSRDTQYF	TGTGCCAGCAGCTTGGGATGGACTAGCAGGGATACGCAGTATTTT
15	TRBD1	TRBV7-2	TRBJ1-2	NA	CASSDGSTGIYGYTF	TGTGCCAGCAGCGACGGTTCGACAGGGATCTATGGCTACACCTTC
15	NA	TRBV6-2/TRBV6-3	TRBJ1-5	NA	CASSPAKHGNQPQHF	TGTGCCAGCAGCCCGGCCAAACACGGCAATCAGCCCCAGCATTTT
16	TRBD2	TRBV3-1/TRBV3-2	TRBJ2-5	NA	CASSPPERGAQETQYF	TGTGCCAGCAGCCCTCCGGAGCGGGGGGCACAAGAGACCCAGTACTTC
14	TRBD1	TRBV4-3	TRBJ1-1	once	CASSQGQGNTEAFF	TGCGCCAGCAGCCAAGGACAGGGGAACACTGAAGCTTTCTTT
15	NA	TRBV28	TRBJ2-1	NA	CASSATGLPGNEQFF	TGTGCCAGCAGTGCGACAGGCCTCCCAGGGAATGAGCAGTTCTTC
14	NA	TRBV6-6	TRBJ1-2	NA	CASSLGHLNYGYTF	TGTGCCAGCAGTCTCGGTCATTTAAACTATGGCTACACCTTC
16	NA	TRBV6-6	TRBJ2-1	NA	CASSWTGRSSYNEQFF	TGTGCCAGCAGTTGGACTGGGAGGAGCTCCTACAATGAGCAGTTCTTC
17	TRBD2	TRBV7-3	TRBJ2-3	NA	CASSEPGTSGITDTQYF	TGTGCCAGCAGCGAACCCGGGACTAGCGGGATAACAGATACGCAGTATTTT
14	TRBD1	TRBV28	TRBJ2-7	NA	CASRRTGGSYEQYF	TGTGCCAGCAGGAGGACAGGAGGATCCTACGAGCAGTACTTC
16	TRBD1	TRBV6-1	TRBJ2-7	NA	CASSEVLFRGRYEQYF	TGTGCCAGCAGTGAAGTGTTGTTTAGGGGGCGCTACGAGCAGTACTTC
16	TRBD2	TRBV4-2	TRBJ2-5	NA	CASSQDSLAGVETQYF	TGTGCCAGCAGCCAAGATTCGCTAGCGGGAGTAGAGACCCAGTACTTC
15	TRBD2	TRBV5-1	TRBJ2-5	NA	CASSAGLADQETQYF	TGCGCCAGCAGCGCGGGACTAGCGGACCAAGAGACCCAGTACTTC
15	NA	TRBV21-1	TRBJ2-2	NA	CASSARTANTGELFF	TGTGCCAGCAGCGCCCGGACAGCGAACACCGGGGAGCTGTTTTTT
15	TRBD2	TRBV10-1	TRBJ2-5	NA	CASFLSSGGQETQYF	TGCGCCAGCTTTTTGTCTAGCGGGGGGCAAGAGACCCAGTACTTC
13	NA	TRBV12-3/TRBV12-4	TRBJ1-2	NA	CASSLDVSYGYTF	TGTGCCAGCAGTTTAGATGTGAGCTATGGCTACACCTTC
13	TRBD1	TRBV29-1	TRBJ1-5	NA	CSARTGNNQPQHF	TGCAGCGCCCGGACAGGGAACAATCAGCCCCAGCATTTT
11	NA	TRBV19	TRBJ2-7	NA	CASRTAYEQYF	TGTGCCAGTAGGACAGCCTACGAGCAGTACTTC
14	NA	TRBV5-4	TRBJ2-3	NA	CASSFASSADTQYF	TGTGCCAGCAGCTTTGCTAGTTCCGCAGATACGCAGTATTTT
16	TRBD1	TRBV5-1	TRBJ1-3	NA	CASSSGGTGSGNTIYF	TGCGCCAGCAGCTCGGGGGGGACAGGGTCCGGAAACACCATATATTTT
13	NA	TRBV3-1/TRBV3-2	TRBJ1-2	NA	CASSQAGPYGYTF	TGTGCCAGCAGCCAAGCAGGTCCCTATGGCTACACCTTC
15	TRBD2	TRBV7-9	TRBJ2-3	NA	CASSLASGRADTQYF	TGTGCCAGCAGCTTAGCTAGCGGGAGGGCAGATACGCAGTATTTT
17	TRBD2	TRBV13	TRBJ2-4	NA	CASSLGKGGRAGNIQYF	TGTGCCAGCAGCTTAGGAAAGGGAGGGAGAGCTGGAAACATTCAGTACTTC
17	TRBD2	TRBV4-2	TRBJ2-7	NA	CASSQPPGLAGTYEQYF	TGTGCCAGCAGCCAACCCCCCGGACTAGCGGGAACCTACGAGCAGTACTTC
15	NA	TRBV24-1	TRBJ2-1	NA	CATSDSGPSYNEQFF	TGTGCCACCAGTGACAGCGGGCCCTCCTACAATGAGCAGTTCTTC
16	NA	TRBV4-1	TRBJ2-5	once	CASSLRTGSQQETQYF	TGCGCCAGCAGCCTCCGGACTGGAAGCCAACAAGAGACCCAGTACTTC
14	TRBD2	TRBV27	TRBJ2-7	few	CASSFAGRAYEQYF	TGTGCCAGCAGTTTCGCCGGGAGGGCCTACGAGCAGTACTTC
13	TRBD1	TRBV10-3	TRBJ2-7	NA	CAIGDRGSDEQYF	TGTGCCATCGGGGACAGGGGGAGCGACGAGCAGTACTTC
15	TRBD1	TRBV11-2	TRBJ2-7	NA	CASSSSATGGNEQYF	TGTGCCAGCAGCTCTTCCGCGACAGGGGGGAACGAGCAGTACTTC
16	NA	TRBV5-1	TRBJ1-1	NA	CASSWQGGVMNTEAFF	TGCGCCAGCAGCTGGCAGGGAGGGGTCATGAACACTGAAGCTTTCTTT
15	TRBD2	TRBV4-1	TRBJ2-2	NA	CASSQDRSGGPELFF	TGCGCCAGCAGCCAAGATCGGAGCGGGGGGCCGGAACTGTTTTTT
16	TRBD2	TRBV9	TRBJ2-3	NA	CASSPWTSGVTDTQYF	TGTGCCAGCAGCCCGTGGACTAGCGGGGTTACAGATACGCAGTATTTT
16	TRBD2	TRBV4-3	TRBJ2-3	NA	CASSQVAGGGTDTQYF	TGCGCCAGCAGCCAAGTAGCGGGGGGCGGCACAGATACGCAGTATTTT
13	NA	TRBV11-3	TRBJ1-1	once	CASSLLGVTEAFF	TGTGCCAGCAGCTTATTAGGGGTAACTGAAGCTTTCTTT
15	TRBD2	TRBV10-2	TRBJ2-5	NA	CASTVLAGGRETQYF	TGCGCCAGCACTGTACTAGCGGGGGGGCGTGAGACCCAGTACTTC
16	NA	TRBV27	TRBJ1-5	NA	CASAKTVPSGGQPQHF	TGTGCCAGCGCCAAGACAGTTCCGAGTGGCGGTCAGCCCCAGCATTTT
16	TRBD1	TRBV30	TRBJ2-2	NA	CAWNTKTGAVTGELFF	TGTGCCTGGAACACAAAGACAGGGGCGGTCACCGGGGAGCTGTTTTTT
15	NA	TRBV3-1/TRBV3-2	TRBJ2-3	NA	CASSPGDYSTDTQYF	TGTGCCAGCAGCCCAGGGGACTACAGCACAGATACGCAGTATTTT
18	NA	TRBV19	TRBJ2-7	once	CASSIKVGGTVYPHEQYF	TGTGCCAGTAGTATAAAGGTGGGCGGGACAGTCTATCCCCACGAGCAGTACTTC
15	TRBD1	TRBV2	TRBJ1-6	NA	CASSVTGQGNSPLHF	TGTGCCAGCAGCGTGACGGGACAGGGCAATTCACCCCTCCACTTT
13	NA	TRBV11-2	TRBJ2-1	once	CASSLFPGNEQFF	TGTGCCAGCAGCTTATTTCCGGGGAATGAGCAGTTCTTC
13	NA	TRBV28	TRBJ1-1	NA	CASSSIAGTEAFF	TGTGCCAGCAGTTCTATAGCGGGCACTGAAGCTTTCTTT
15	TRBD2	TRBV19	TRBJ2-1	NA	CASSIGGRANNEQFF	TGTGCCAGTAGTATAGGCGGGAGGGCCAATAATGAGCAGTTCTTC
15	TRBD2	TRBV20-1	TRBJ2-3	once	CSASHGGSGIDTQYF	TGCAGTGCTAGTCATGGCGGGAGCGGAATCGATACGCAGTATTTT
15	TRBD2	TRBV15	TRBJ2-1	NA	CATSNSGGAYNEQFF	TGTGCCACCAGCAATTCGGGAGGAGCCTACAATGAGCAGTTCTTC
15	TRBD2	TRBV5-1	TRBJ2-5	NA	CASSISGGAGETQYF	TGCGCCAGCAGCATTAGCGGGGGGGCAGGTGAGACCCAGTACTTC
13	TRBD2	TRBV7-9	TRBJ2-5	NA	CASSSGLVKPQYF	TGTGCCAGCAGCTCGGGACTAGTGAAGCCCCAGTACTTC
13	NA	TRBV14	TRBJ1-2	NA	CASSQVGTRSYTF	TGTGCCAGCAGCCAAGTTGGGACAAGGAGCTACACCTTC
14	TRBD1	TRBV18	TRBJ2-1	NA	CASSRTGMNNEQFF	TGTGCCAGCTCCCGGACAGGGATGAACAATGAGCAGTTCTTC
12	NA	TRBV30	TRBJ2-7	NA	CAWSGGRYEQYF	TGTGCCTGGAGTGGGGGGCGGTACGAGCAGTACTTC
15	TRBD1	TRBV7-2	TRBJ1-4	few	CASSLSGGLHEKLFF	TGTGCCAGCAGCTTATCAGGGGGTCTGCATGAAAAACTGTTTTTT